The T cell receptor beta chain described here comes from a study of T-cell reconstitution after alpha-beta-depleted transplantation in children. Researchers prepared the TCRbeta library using unique molecular identifiers, the study reports. Each CDR3 protein gets one entry after TCRdb re-called the PCR reads with MiXCR. The sample carries hundreds of thousands of distinct CDR3 sequences, roughly a tenth recorded once. The V gene's germline CDR1 is MDHEN and CDR2 SYDVKM. The germline V and J ends were trimmed by 7 bases and 10 bases, with 14 bases remaining between them. This CDR3 has 13 amino acids. Points from the study as a whole: Several hundred rapidly expanded clones from non-depleted graft cells reportedly supplied alpha-beta T cells about two months post-transplant. The main origin of T-cell counts and diversity one year after transplant was newly produced T cells.

This clonotype was picked up many times. Its antigen remains unknown. This clonotype was obtained from a child aged 2-15 years with inherited bone marrow failure, due to receive a stem cell transplant. The specimen comprised PBMCs, sampled before TCRalphabeta/CD19-depleted stem cell transplant. This sequence joins TRBV28 and TRBJ1-6, with D perhaps matching TRBD1 (6 bases). The CDR3 DNA sequence: TGTGCCAGCATCGGACAGATCAAATCACCCCTCCACTTT. It specifies CASIGQIKSPLHF.